The count of the clone carrying this TCR beta chain is one. This CDR3 has 14 amino acids. Trimming removed 8 bases at V and 0 bases at J, with 12 bases between. Germline V lookup: CDR1 SGHAT, CDR2 FQNNGV. The source of the sample is a study of blood T cell repertoires in COVID-19. On the study more broadly: The samples span acute and convalescent COVID-19 from the United States, Italy and Spain. PBMCs, B-cell-depleted T cells, or T cells provided the cDNA or gDNA that made up the material.

As originally analysed: Reference gene primer amplification gave nucleated cell count estimates. The protocol was immunoSEQ multiplex PCR, while the TCRdb copy is restricted to in-frame clones and leaves out a portion. The DNA gave D and trimming, while V, J and clone size come from that table. The table lists around 67,000 clones, over 70% of them singletons, with roughly 5.3% in the top ten. The material sequenced was peripheral blood. V is TRBV11-2 and J is TRBJ2-3; D possibly corresponds to TRBD2 (6 bases). The receptor was isolated from a middle-aged man with active COVID-19. The CDR3 DNA reads TGTGCCAGCTGCCGGGGGTTTAGCACAGATACGCAGTATTTT. Its translation: CASCRGFSTDTQYF.